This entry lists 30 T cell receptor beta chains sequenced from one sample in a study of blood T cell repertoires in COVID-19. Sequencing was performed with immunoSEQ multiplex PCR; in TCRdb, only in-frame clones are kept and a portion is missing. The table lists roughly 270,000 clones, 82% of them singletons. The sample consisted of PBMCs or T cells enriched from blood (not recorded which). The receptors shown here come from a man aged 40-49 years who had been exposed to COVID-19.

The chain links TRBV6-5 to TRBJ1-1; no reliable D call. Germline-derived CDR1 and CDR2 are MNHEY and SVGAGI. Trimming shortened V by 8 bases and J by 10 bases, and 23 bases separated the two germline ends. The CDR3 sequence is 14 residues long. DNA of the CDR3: TGTGCCAGCTATTATAGATCAACATCCGCGGGAGCTTTCTTT. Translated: CASYYRSTSAGAFF.

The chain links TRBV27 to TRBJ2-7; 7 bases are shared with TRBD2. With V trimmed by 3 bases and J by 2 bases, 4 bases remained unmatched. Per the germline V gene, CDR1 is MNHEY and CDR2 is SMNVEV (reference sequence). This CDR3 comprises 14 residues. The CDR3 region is CASSFLAGPYEQYF. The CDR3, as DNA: TGTGCCAGCAGTTTTTTAGCGGGCCCCTACGAGCAGTACTTC.

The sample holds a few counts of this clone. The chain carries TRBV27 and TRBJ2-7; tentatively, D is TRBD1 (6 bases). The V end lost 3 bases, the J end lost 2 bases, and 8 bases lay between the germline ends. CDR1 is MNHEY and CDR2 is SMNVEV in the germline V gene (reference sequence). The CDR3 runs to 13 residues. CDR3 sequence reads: CASSFGQTYEQYF. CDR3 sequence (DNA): TGTGCCAGCAGTTTCGGACAGACCTACGAGCAGTACTTC.

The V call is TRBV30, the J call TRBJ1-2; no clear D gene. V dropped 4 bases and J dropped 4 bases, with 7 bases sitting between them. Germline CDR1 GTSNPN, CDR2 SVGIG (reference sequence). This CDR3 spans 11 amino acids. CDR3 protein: CAWTGGYGYTF. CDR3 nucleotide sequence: TGTGCCTGGACGGGTGGCTATGGCTACACCTTC.

CDR3 in DNA: TGTGCCAGTAGTATTGGGATTTGGGGGACTAGCGGCTACGAGCAGTACTTC. Translated: CASSIGIWGTSGYEQYF. V usage is TRBV19 and J usage is TRBJ2-7; 11 positions agree with TRBD2. The CDR3 length is 17 residues. Germline V lookup: CDR1 LNHDA, CDR2 SQIVND (reference sequence). Losses at the gene ends were 3 bases for V and 3 bases for J; bases not matched to a gene: 10.

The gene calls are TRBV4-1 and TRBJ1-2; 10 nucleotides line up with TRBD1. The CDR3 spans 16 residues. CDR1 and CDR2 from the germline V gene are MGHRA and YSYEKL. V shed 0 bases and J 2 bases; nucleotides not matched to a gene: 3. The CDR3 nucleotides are TGCGCCAGCAGCCAAGATGGGACAGGGGACAACTATGGCTACACCTTC. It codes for CASSQDGTGDNYGYTF.

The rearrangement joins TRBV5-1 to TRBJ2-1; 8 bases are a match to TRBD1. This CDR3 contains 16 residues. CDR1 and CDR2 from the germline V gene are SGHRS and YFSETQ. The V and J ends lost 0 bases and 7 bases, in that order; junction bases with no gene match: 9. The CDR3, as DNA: TGCGCCAGCAGCTTGGTGGGGCAGGGGGCCCTAAATGAGCAGTTCTTC. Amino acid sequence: CASSLVGQGALNEQFF.

The CDR3 sequence: CAWSVPQTGLNEQFF. CDR3 nucleotide sequence: TGTGCCTGGAGTGTTCCCCAGACAGGGCTTAATGAGCAGTTCTTC. The chain joins TRBV30 to TRBJ2-1; 7 bases align to TRBD1. This CDR3 comprises 15 residues. Germline V gene data show CDR1 as GTSNPN and CDR2 as SVGIG (reference sequence). The V gene end was trimmed by 0 bases and the J gene end by 7 bases; junction bases not matched to a gene: 9.

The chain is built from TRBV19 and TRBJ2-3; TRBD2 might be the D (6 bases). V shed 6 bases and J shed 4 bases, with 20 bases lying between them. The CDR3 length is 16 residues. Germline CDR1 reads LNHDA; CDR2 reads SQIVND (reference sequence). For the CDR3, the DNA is TGTGCCAGTAGCACTTGGGAGGCAGGGTATTCAGATACGCAGTATTTT. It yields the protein CASSTWEAGYSDTQYF.

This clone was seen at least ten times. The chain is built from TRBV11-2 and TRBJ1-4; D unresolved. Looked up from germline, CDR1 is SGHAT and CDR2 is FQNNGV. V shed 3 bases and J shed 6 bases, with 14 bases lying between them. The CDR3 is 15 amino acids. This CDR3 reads CASSLRGGEYEKLFF. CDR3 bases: TGTGCCAGCAGCTTGAGAGGCGGAGAATATGAAAAACTGTTTTTT.

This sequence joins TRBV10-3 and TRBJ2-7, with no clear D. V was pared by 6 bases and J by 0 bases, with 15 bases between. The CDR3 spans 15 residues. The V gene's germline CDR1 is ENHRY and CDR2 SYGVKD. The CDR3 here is CAISDRGNLSYEQYF. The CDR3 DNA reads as TGTGCCATCAGCGACCGAGGCAACCTCTCCTACGAGCAGTACTTC.

CDR3 sequence: CSVVANEQFF. CDR3 coding DNA: TGCAGCGTGGTGGCCAATGAGCAGTTCTTC. The chain recombines TRBV29-1 with TRBJ2-1; D unresolved. The CDR3 consists of 10 residues. Germline CDR1 and CDR2: SQVTM and ANQGSEA. Trimming removed 6 bases at V and 6 bases at J, with 6 bases between.

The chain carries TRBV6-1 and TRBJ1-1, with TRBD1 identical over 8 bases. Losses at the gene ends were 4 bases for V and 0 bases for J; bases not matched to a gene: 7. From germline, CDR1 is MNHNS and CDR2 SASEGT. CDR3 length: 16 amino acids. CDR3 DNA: TGTGCCAGCAGTGCCGGACAGGGTCGATTGAACACTGAAGCTTTCTTT. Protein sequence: CASSAGQGRLNTEAFF.

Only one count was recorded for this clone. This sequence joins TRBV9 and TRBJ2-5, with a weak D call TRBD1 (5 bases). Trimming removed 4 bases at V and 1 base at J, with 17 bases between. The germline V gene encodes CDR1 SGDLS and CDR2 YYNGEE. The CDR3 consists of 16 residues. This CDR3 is CASSPTDGTVQETQYF. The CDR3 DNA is TGTGCCAGCAGCCCGACAGATGGAACAGTCCAAGAGACCCAGTACTTC.

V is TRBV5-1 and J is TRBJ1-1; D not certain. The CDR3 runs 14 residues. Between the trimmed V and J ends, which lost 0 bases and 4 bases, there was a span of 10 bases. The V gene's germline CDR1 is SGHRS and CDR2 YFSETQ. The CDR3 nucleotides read TGCGCCAGCAGCTTGGCGGCGGGTGTCACTGAAGCTTTCTTT. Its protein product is CASSLAAGVTEAFF.

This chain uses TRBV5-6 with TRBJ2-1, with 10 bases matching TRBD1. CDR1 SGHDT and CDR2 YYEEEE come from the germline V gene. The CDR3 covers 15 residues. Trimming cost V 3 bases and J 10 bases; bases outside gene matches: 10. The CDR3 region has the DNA TGTGCCAGCAGCTCAGACAGGGGGCTTTTTGGGGAGCAGTTCTTC. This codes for CASSSDRGLFGEQFF.

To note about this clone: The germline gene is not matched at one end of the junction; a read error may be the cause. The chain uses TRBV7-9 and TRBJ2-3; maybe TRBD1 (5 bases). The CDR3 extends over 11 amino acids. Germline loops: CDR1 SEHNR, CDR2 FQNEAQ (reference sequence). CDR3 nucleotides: TGTGCCAGCAGCCAGACAGTTACGCAGTATTTT. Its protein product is CASSQTVTQYF.

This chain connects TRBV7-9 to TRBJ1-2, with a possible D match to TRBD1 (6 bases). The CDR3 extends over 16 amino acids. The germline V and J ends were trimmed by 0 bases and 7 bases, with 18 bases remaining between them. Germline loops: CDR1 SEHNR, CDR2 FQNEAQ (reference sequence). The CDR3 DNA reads TGTGCCAGCAGCTTAGCCGGTGTCTCAAGGGGGGGTGGCTACACCTTC. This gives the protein CASSLAGVSRGGGYTF.

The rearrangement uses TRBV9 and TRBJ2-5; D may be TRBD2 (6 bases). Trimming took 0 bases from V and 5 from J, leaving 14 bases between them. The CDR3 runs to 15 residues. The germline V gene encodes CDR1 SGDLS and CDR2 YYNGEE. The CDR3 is CASSVAEGRRETQYF. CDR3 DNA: TGTGCCAGCAGCGTAGCAGAGGGGAGGCGGGAGACCCAGTACTTC. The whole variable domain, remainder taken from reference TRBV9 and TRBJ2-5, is DSGVTQTPKHLITATGQRVTLRCSPRSGDLSVYWYQQSLDQGLQFLIQYYNGEERAKGNILERFSAQQFPDLHSELNLSSLELGDSALYFCASSVAEGRRETQYFGPGTRLLVL.

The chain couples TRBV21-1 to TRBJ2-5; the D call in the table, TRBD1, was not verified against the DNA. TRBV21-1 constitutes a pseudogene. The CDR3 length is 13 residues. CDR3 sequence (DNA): TGTGCTACGCGGGTGGGGGCCAGGGAGACCCAGTACTTC. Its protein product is CATRVGARETQYF.

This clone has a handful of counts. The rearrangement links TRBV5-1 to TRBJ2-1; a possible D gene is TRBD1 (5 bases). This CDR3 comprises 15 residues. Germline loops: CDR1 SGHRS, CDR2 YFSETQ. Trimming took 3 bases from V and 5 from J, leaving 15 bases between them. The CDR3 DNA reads TGCGCCAGCAGCTCCATCAGGGCATTCAACAATGAGCAGTTCTTC. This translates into CASSSIRAFNNEQFF. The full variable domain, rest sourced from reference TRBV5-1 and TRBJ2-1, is KAGVTQTPRYLIKTRGQQVTLSCSPISGHRSVSWYQQTPGQGLQFLFEYFSETQRNKGNFPGRFSGRQFSNSRSEMNVSTLELGDSALYLCASSSIRAFNNEQFFGPGTRLTVL.

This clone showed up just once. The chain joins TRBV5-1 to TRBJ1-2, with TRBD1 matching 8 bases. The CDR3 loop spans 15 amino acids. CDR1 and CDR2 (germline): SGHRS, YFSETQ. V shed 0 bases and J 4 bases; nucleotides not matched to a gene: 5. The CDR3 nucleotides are TGCGCCAGCAGCTTGGACAAGACAGGGGTCTATGGCTACACCTTC. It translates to CASSLDKTGVYGYTF.

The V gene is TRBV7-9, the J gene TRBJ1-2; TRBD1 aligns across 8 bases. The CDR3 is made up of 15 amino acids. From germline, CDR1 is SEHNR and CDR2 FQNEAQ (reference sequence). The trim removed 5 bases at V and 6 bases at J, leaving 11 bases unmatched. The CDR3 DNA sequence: TGTGCCAGCAGCCCCCCGGGACAGGCATCGCATGGCTACACCTTC. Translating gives CASSPPGQASHGYTF.

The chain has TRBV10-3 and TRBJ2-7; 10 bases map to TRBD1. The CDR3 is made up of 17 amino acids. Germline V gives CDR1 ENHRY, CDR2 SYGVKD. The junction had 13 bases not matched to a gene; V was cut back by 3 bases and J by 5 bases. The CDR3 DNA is TGTGCCATCAGTGAACCGGGACAGGGGTCTCTAGTAAACGAGCAGTACTTC. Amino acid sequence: CAISEPGQGSLVNEQYF.

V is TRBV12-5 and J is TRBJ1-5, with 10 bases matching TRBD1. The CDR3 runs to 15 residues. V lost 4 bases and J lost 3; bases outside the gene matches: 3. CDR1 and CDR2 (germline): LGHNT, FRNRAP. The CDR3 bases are TGTGCTAGTGGTTCCGGACAGGGGGACAATCAGCCCCAGCATTTT. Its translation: CASGSGQGDNQPQHF. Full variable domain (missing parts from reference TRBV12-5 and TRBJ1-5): DARVTQTPRHKVTEMGQEVTMRCQPILGHNTVFWYRQTMMQGLELLAYFRNRAPLDDSGMPKDRFSAEMPDATLATLKIQPSEPRDSAVYFCASGSGQGDNQPQHFGDGTRLSIL.

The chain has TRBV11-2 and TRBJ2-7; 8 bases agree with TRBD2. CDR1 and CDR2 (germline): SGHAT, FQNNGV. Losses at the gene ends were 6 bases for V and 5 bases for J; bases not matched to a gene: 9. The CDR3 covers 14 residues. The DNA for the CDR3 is TGTGCCAGCAGACGAACCGGGACTAGAGACGAGCAGTACTTC. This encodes CASRRTGTRDEQYF.

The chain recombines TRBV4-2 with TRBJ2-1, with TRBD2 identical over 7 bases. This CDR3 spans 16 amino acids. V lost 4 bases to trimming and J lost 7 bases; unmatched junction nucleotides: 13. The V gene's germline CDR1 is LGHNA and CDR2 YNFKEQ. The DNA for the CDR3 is TGTGCCAGCAGCCGGGGAGGGTATTACTTAAGTAATGAGCAGTTCTTC. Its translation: CASSRGGYYLSNEQFF.

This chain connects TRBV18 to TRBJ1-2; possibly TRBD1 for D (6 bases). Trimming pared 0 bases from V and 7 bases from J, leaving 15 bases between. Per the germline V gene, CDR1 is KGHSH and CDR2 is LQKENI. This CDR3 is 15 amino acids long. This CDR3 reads CASSPPGGTRLGYTF. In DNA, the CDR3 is TGTGCCAGCTCACCACCAGGGGGAACGCGGCTTGGCTACACCTTC.

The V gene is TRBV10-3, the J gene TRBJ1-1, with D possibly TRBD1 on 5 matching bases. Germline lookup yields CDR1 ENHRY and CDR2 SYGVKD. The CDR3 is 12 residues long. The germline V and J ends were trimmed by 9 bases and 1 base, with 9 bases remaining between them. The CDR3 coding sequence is TGTGCCATTGCCCAGGGGAACACTGAAGCTTTCTTT. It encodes CAIAQGNTEAFF.

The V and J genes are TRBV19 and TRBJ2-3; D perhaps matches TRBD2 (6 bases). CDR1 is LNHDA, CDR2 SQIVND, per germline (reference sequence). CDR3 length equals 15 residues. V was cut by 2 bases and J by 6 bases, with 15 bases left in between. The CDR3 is CASSIRFAAGDTQYF. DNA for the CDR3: TGTGCCAGTAGTATACGGTTTGCGGCGGGGGATACGCAGTATTTT.